What follows are 25 T cell receptor beta chains derived from one specimen sequenced in a study of OX40 agonist ivuxolimab in advanced cancers. TCRdb's table, derived via immunoSEQ multiplex PCR, lists solely in-frame clones and lacks some. The sample gives 57,000 or so clones, approximately 92% of which show up once; roughly 0.6% is in the top ten. The sample here was CD4+ or CD8+ T cells sorted from blood, taken in a trial of the OX40 agonist ivuxolimab. Receptors were obtained from an adult with an advanced solid tumor such as melanoma, head and neck, liver or kidney cancer.

The V and J genes are TRBV19 and TRBJ2-7, with 8 bases aligning to TRBD2. From germline, CDR1 is LNHDA and CDR2 SQIVND (reference sequence). Losses at the gene ends were 0 bases for V and 7 bases for J; bases not matched to a gene: 17. This CDR3 region has 18 residues. CDR3 region: CASSIDPYGSGTSWEQYF. The CDR3, as DNA: TGTGCCAGTAGTATAGATCCTTATGGTAGCGGGACATCTTGGGAGCAGTACTTC. Drawing the rest from reference TRBV19 and TRBJ2-7, the complete variable domain is DGGITQSPKYLFRKEGQNVTLSCEQNLNHDAMYWYRQDPGQGLRLIYYSQIVNDFQKGDIAEGYSVSREKKESFPLTVTSAQKNPTAFYLCASSIDPYGSGTSWEQYFGPGTRLTVT.

The chain is built from TRBV5-4 and TRBJ2-3; weak D call: TRBD1 (6 bases). CDR1 SGHNT and CDR2 YYREEE come from the germline V gene (reference sequence). The V end lost 5 bases, the J end lost 3 bases, and 16 bases lay between the germline ends. There are 15 residues in the CDR3. The CDR3 DNA reads as TGTGCCAGCAGTCACCCGGGACAAGGTACAGATACGCAGTATTTT. Translated: CASSHPGQGTDTQYF.

This clone was recorded only once. Distinct nucleotide sequences in the sample also encode this CDR3. The chain has TRBV6-6 and TRBJ1-1, with D possibly TRBD1 on 5 matching bases. The V gene lost 2 bases and the J gene lost 1 base, with 8 bases spanning the gap. CDR3 length: 14 amino acids. In germline, CDR1 is MNHNY, CDR2 SVGAGI (reference sequence). The CDR3 nucleotides are TGTGCCAGCAGTTACCCTCAGGGGAACACTGAAGCTTTCTTT. Amino acids: CASSYPQGNTEAFF.

This chain's CDR3 is CASSLDSGIVDEQFF. CDR3 nucleotide sequence: TGTGCCAGCAGTCTGGATAGCGGGATAGTAGATGAGCAGTTCTTC. The J gene is TRBJ2-1, the V gene TRBV6-4, with 8 bases matching TRBD2. The CDR3 runs to 15 residues. V lost 5 bases, J lost 8 bases, and 11 bases stayed unmatched. From germline, CDR1 is MRHNA and CDR2 SNTAGT.

CDR3 DNA sequence: TGTGCCAGCACCCTAACAGGGCACTACAATGAGCAGTTCTTC. Translation: CASTLTGHYNEQFF. V usage is TRBV21-1 and J usage is TRBJ2-1; the table's TRBD1 call for D was not verified on the DNA. TRBV21-1 constitutes a pseudogene. The CDR3 has 14 residues.

The chain combines TRBV27 with TRBJ2-1, with 16 positions matching TRBD2. The CDR3 runs to 20 residues. The V gene's germline CDR1 is MNHEY and CDR2 SMNVEV (reference sequence). Germline trimming cut 5 bases from V and 2 bases from J; bases unmatched to any gene: 12. The CDR3 region is CASSPPTGTSGRVPYNEQFF. CDR3 bases: TGTGCCAGCAGTCCGCCGACCGGGACTAGCGGGAGGGTTCCCTACAATGAGCAGTTCTTC.

V gene TRBV19 combines with J gene TRBJ2-3, with 7 bases identical to TRBD1. The V gene's germline CDR1 is LNHDA and CDR2 SQIVND (reference sequence). The V gene end was trimmed by 3 bases and the J gene end by 1 base; junction bases not matched to a gene: 4. This CDR3 is built from 15 residues. CDR3 nucleotides: TGTGCCAGTAGTATGGACAGGCAGGGCACAGATACGCAGTATTTT. It yields the protein CASSMDRQGTDTQYF.

The V gene is TRBV11-2, the J gene TRBJ2-1; D is unresolved. The CDR3 is 15 amino acids. Looked up from germline, CDR1 is SGHAT and CDR2 is FQNNGV. V was cut by 5 bases and J by 9 bases, with 20 bases left in between. CDR3 in amino acids: CASSPTGSSWGEQFF. The CDR3 coding sequence is TGTGCCAGCAGCCCGACGGGCTCATCGTGGGGTGAGCAGTTCTTC.

The CDR3 spells CASSSTGAQETQYF. DNA for the CDR3: TGTGCCAGCAGCTCGACAGGGGCTCAAGAGACCCAGTACTTC. The chain carries TRBV5-4 and TRBJ2-5; 8 bases map to TRBD1. The CDR3 has 14 residues. Germline CDR1 and CDR2: SGHNT and YYREEE (reference sequence). J was trimmed by 2 bases and V by 3 bases; bases with no gene match: 3.

The genes are TRBV19 and TRBJ2-2; 8 nucleotides agree with TRBD1. Germline V gene data show CDR1 as LNHDA and CDR2 as SQIVND (reference sequence). The CDR3 is 15 amino acids. The ends lost 4 bases at V and 6 bases at J; junction bases unmatched: 7. The CDR3 nucleotides are TGTGCCAGTAGTAGGGGGACAGGCAGCGCCGGGGAGCTGTTTTTT. Its protein product is CASSRGTGSAGELFF.

The genes are TRBV10-1 and TRBJ1-3; no firm D call. Germline CDR1 reads WNHNN; CDR2 reads SYGVQD (reference sequence). This CDR3 comprises 16 residues. V lost 3 bases to trimming and J lost 0 bases, with 12 bases between them. The CDR3 DNA is TGCGCCAGCAGTGATAACAGCATCCTCTCTGGAAACACCATATATTTT. Amino acids: CASSDNSILSGNTIYF.

The gene calls are TRBV9 and TRBJ2-2, with 7 nucleotides matching TRBD1. Germline values: CDR1 SGDLS, CDR2 YYNGEE. This CDR3 region has 15 residues. Trimming at V came to 4 bases and at J to 5 bases, leaving 8 bases not matched to a gene. As DNA, the CDR3 is TGTGCCAGCAGCCCGACAGGGATACTAACCGGGGAGCTGTTTTTT. Amino acids: CASSPTGILTGELFF.

V is TRBV6-1 and J is TRBJ2-7, with TRBD2 identical over 11 bases. J was trimmed by 4 bases and V by 8 bases; bases with no gene match: 7. The CDR3 sequence is 14 residues long. Germline V gives CDR1 MNHNS, CDR2 SASEGT. CDR3 nucleotide sequence: TGTGCCAGCGGTCGACTAGCGGGACATTACGAGCAGTACTTC. It is translated as CASGRLAGHYEQYF.

Here the CDR3 reads CASRGTGTRGSPLHF. CDR3 sequence (DNA): TGTGCCAGCAGGGGGACGGGGACCAGGGGTTCACCCCTCCACTTT. The chain carries TRBV2 and TRBJ1-6, with D possibly being TRBD1 (6 bases). Trimming left V 6 bases short and J 9 bases short, with 18 bases between. Looked up from germline, CDR1 is SNHLY and CDR2 is FYNNEI. The CDR3 runs to 15 residues.

CDR3 sequence: CASSSSRNTEAFF. CDR3 DNA: TGTGCCAGCAGCTCCTCAAGGAACACTGAAGCTTTCTTT. The chain employs TRBV7-3 and TRBJ1-1; D gene uncertain. The CDR3 extends over 13 amino acids. Between the trimmed V and J ends, which lost 4 bases and 1 base, there was a span of 7 bases. Germline V CDR1 and CDR2: SGHTA, FQGTGA.

The chain carries TRBV6-1 and TRBJ1-1; D remains unclear. Trimming removed 4 bases at V and 8 bases at J, with 17 bases between. CDR1 and CDR2 (germline): MNHNS, SASEGT. The CDR3 covers 14 residues. CDR3 sequence reads: CASSVVRAPGEAFF. CDR3 sequence (DNA): TGTGCCAGCAGTGTGGTAAGGGCCCCGGGGGAAGCTTTCTTT.

V usage is TRBV6-6 and J usage is TRBJ1-1; D uncertain. This CDR3 is built from 13 residues. Deletions cut 0 bases from V and 4 bases from J, with 6 bases between. The germline V gene has CDR1 MNHNY and CDR2 SVGAGI (reference sequence). CDR3 amino acids: CASSYSIGTEAFF. CDR3 nucleotides: TGTGCCAGCAGTTACTCGATCGGCACTGAAGCTTTCTTT.

This clone occurred once. This sequence joins TRBV18 and TRBJ2-2; TRBD1 or TRBD2 may be the D gene (5 bases each). The CDR3 runs 14 residues. Trimming cost V 6 bases and J 2 bases, with 10 bases left between them. Germline V gene lookup returns CDR1 KGHSH and CDR2 LQKENI. CDR3 in amino acids: CASSGTGNTGELFF. Here the CDR3 DNA reads TGTGCCAGCTCGGGGACCGGAAACACCGGGGAGCTGTTTTTT.

The chain joins TRBV12-1 to TRBJ2-4; TRBD2, as called in the table, went unchecked against the DNA. TRBV12-1 is noted as a pseudogene. The CDR3 sequence is 20 residues long. CDR3 DNA sequence: TGTGCCAGCAGCTCCCTCGGACTAGCGGGGGTCCACAGGGCCAAAAACATTCAGTACTTC. Translated, it gives CASSSLGLAGVHRAKNIQYF.

V is TRBV5-1 and J is TRBJ2-5; 10 bases are a match to TRBD1. V shed 4 bases, J shed 3 bases, and the junction held 9 bases outside the gene matches. Germline CDR1 and CDR2: SGHRS and YFSETQ. The CDR3 runs 16 residues. The CDR3 loop reads CASSAGGTGVEETQYF. CDR3 DNA sequence: TGCGCCAGCAGCGCGGGCGGGACAGGGGTCGAAGAGACCCAGTACTTC.

This rearrangement joins TRBV6-6 to TRBJ1-5; 9 bases match TRBD1. J gave up 6 bases and V 8 bases, and 8 bases lay outside the gene matches. Looked up from germline, CDR1 is MNHNY and CDR2 is SVGAGI (reference sequence). The CDR3 length is 14 residues. CDR3 coding DNA: TGTGCCAGCCACAGCCGGGACAGGGCTCAGCCCCAGCATTTT. It codes for CASHSRDRAQPQHF.

This clone was recorded only once. The chain is built from TRBV6-1 and TRBJ1-2, with 9 bases aligning to TRBD1. Per the germline V gene, CDR1 is MNHNS and CDR2 is SASEGT. Trimming cost V 7 bases and J 5 bases; bases outside gene matches: 2. This CDR3 is 12 amino acids long. CDR3 in amino acids: CASKTGGYGYTF. The DNA of the CDR3 is TGTGCCAGCAAGACAGGGGGATATGGCTACACCTTC.

The rearrangement links TRBV27 to TRBJ1-2; 7 bases map to TRBD1. Germline CDR1 MNHEY, CDR2 SMNVEV (reference sequence). The V gene end was trimmed by 5 bases and the J gene end by 7 bases; junction bases not matched to a gene: 7. There are 13 residues in the CDR3. The CDR3 spells CASSPPTGLGYTF. In nucleotides, the CDR3 is TGTGCCAGCAGTCCCCCGACAGGGCTTGGCTACACCTTC.

The genes are TRBV6-1 and TRBJ2-1; D is undetermined. Per germline, CDR1 MNHNS and CDR2 SASEGT. The CDR3 has 13 residues. V lost 3 bases, J lost 1 base, and 4 bases lay in between. CDR3 in amino acids: CASSEVSYNEQFF. DNA of the CDR3: TGTGCCAGCAGTGAGGTTTCCTACAATGAGCAGTTCTTC.

The J gene is TRBJ2-5, the V gene TRBV18; 7 bases align to TRBD1. Germline CDR1 and CDR2: KGHSH and LQKENI. The CDR3 contains 14 residues. The V segment lost 6 bases and the J segment 5 bases; nucleotides outside the gene matches: 9. The DNA for the CDR3 is TGTGCCAGCTCGTACAGGGGACCTGAGGAGACCCAGTACTTC. Translating it yields CASSYRGPEETQYF.